The 28 T cell receptor beta chains below all came from one sample that was sequenced in a study of prognosis after radiotherapy for stage I lung cancer. Using two-round multiplex PCR, the authors amplified TCR beta CDR3 from genomic DNA. Amplification in first-round PCR relied on primers specific to each TRBV and TRBJ gene. One entry per CDR3 protein, called by TCRdb with MiXCR from the multiplex PCR reads. The sample holds 30,000 or so distinct CDR3 sequences; less than 35% are singletons and the top ten take 30% to 40%. Sequences were derived from PBMCs, sampled before or after stereotactic body radiation therapy (not recorded which). The origin of the receptors is a donor aged 50 or older with non-small cell lung cancer.

This clonotype was seen only a few times. This rearrangement joins TRBV4-1 to TRBJ1-1; no clear D. V was clipped by 2 bases and J by 4 bases, with 5 bases between them. CDR1 is MGHRA, CDR2 YSYEKL, per germline. This CDR3 has 12 residues. CDR3 in amino acids: CASSQQVTEAFF. CDR3 coding DNA: TGCGCCAGCAGCCAACAGGTCACTGAAGCTTTCTTT.

The chain recombines TRBV5-6 with TRBJ1-4; D is possibly TRBD1 (5 bases). The CDR3 length is 14 residues. CDR1 is SGHDT and CDR2 is YYEEEE in the germline V gene. Trimming removed 2 bases from V and 2 bases from J, with 7 bases in between. The CDR3 DNA sequence: TGTGCCAGCAGCTTCGGGGGGACTAATGAAAAACTGTTTTTT. Translating gives CASSFGGTNEKLFF.

The chain couples TRBV5-1 to TRBJ2-2; 7 nucleotides match TRBD1. CDR3 length: 14 amino acids. CDR1 SGHRS and CDR2 YFSETQ come from the germline V gene. The V and J ends lost 3 bases and 4 bases, in that order; junction bases with no gene match: 3. In DNA form, the CDR3 reads TGCGCCAGCAGCTATTGGGACAGCACCGGGGAGCTGTTTTTT. Protein sequence: CASSYWDSTGELFF.

To note about this clonotype: This is likely an artifact of a read error, given a far larger clone one base away. CDR3: CASSVKPRQETQYF. CDR3 nucleotides: TGTGCCAGCAGTGTAAAACCTAGACAAGAGACCCAGTACTTC. V and J are TRBV6-1 and TRBJ2-5; D remains ambiguous. Trimming took off 4 bases at V and 2 bases at J, with 11 bases between the two ends. CDR1 is MNHNS, CDR2 SASEGT, per germline. The CDR3 has 14 residues.

This clonotype was counted at least ten times. The rearrangement uses TRBV9 and TRBJ2-5; 9 bases map to TRBD2. Germline V lookup: CDR1 SGDLS, CDR2 YYNGEE. This CDR3 spans 15 amino acids. Trimming removed 2 bases from V and 2 bases from J; junction bases left unmatched: 4. The CDR3: CASSVSGRGQETQYF. CDR3 coding DNA: TGTGCCAGCAGCGTTAGCGGGAGAGGTCAAGAGACCCAGTACTTC.

A remark on this clonotype: A far larger clone is only one base removed, so a read error is likely. The CDR3 here is CASIARLAGSYNEQFF. The CDR3 nucleotides are TGTGCCAGCATTGCTAGACTAGCGGGCTCCTACAATGAGCAGTTCTTC. The J gene is TRBJ2-1, the V gene TRBV27, with 10 bases fitting TRBD2. This CDR3 region has 16 residues. V trimming: 7 bases; J trimming: 0 bases; junction bases outside the gene matches: 6. CDR1 MNHEY and CDR2 SMNVEV come from the germline V gene (reference sequence).

V is TRBV11-2 and J is TRBJ1-1; 10 bases are shared with TRBD1. With 5 bases clipped from V and 6 bases from J, the junction kept 6 bases outside the gene matches. Germline CDR1 SGHAT, CDR2 FQNNGV. The CDR3 runs to 14 residues. The CDR3 loop reads CASSDRTGGAEAFF. The CDR3 region has the DNA TGTGCCAGCAGCGACCGGACAGGGGGAGCTGAAGCTTTCTTT.

This clonotype was seen at least ten times. This chain connects TRBV11-3 to TRBJ1-2; D is perhaps TRBD1 (6 bases). V was shortened by 3 bases and J by 6 bases, with 20 bases between the two germline ends. The CDR3 is 16 amino acids. Per germline, CDR1 SGHNT and CDR2 YENEEA. The CDR3 sequence: CASSFNTGQTPDGYTF. The DNA of the CDR3 is TGTGCCAGCAGCTTTAACACGGGACAAACCCCAGATGGCTACACCTTC.

This sequence joins TRBV20-1 and TRBJ1-1; D possibly corresponds to TRBD1 (5 bases). CDR3 length: 13 residues. Per germline, CDR1 DFQATT and CDR2 SNEGSKA (reference sequence). V lost 5 bases and J 4 bases, leaving 14 bases between the germline ends. CDR3 sequence reads: CSAFGQIATEAFF. The CDR3 bases are TGCAGTGCTTTTGGACAAATTGCCACTGAAGCTTTCTTT.

This clonotype was detected many times. The V call is TRBV9, the J call TRBJ2-7; 7 bases align to TRBD1. The CDR3 length is 14 residues. Germline V CDR1 and CDR2: SGDLS, YYNGEE. The V segment lost 4 bases and the J segment 3 bases; nucleotides outside the gene matches: 7. The CDR3 bases are TGTGCCAGCAGCCCGGGACAGAATCACTACGAGCAGTACTTC. Its translation is CASSPGQNHYEQYF. Based on the CDR3 plus reference TRBV9 and TRBJ2-7, the full variable domain is DSGVTQTPKHLITATGQRVTLRCSPRSGDLSVYWYQQSLDQGLQFLIQYYNGEERAKGNILERFSAQQFPDLHSELNLSSLELGDSALYFCASSPGQNHYEQYFGPGTRLTVT.

This clonotype was found a few times. A much larger clone lies one base from this, so it may be a read error. V is TRBV4-1 and J is TRBJ2-2; perhaps TRBD2 as D (6 bases). The CDR3 length is 13 residues. Germline V lookup: CDR1 MGHRA, CDR2 YSYEKL. Trimming pared 6 bases from V and 5 bases from J, leaving 10 bases between. The CDR3 loop is CASRGTLTGELFF. CDR3 nucleotides: TGCGCCAGCAGGGGGACTCTTACCGGGGAGCTGTTTTTT.

In its sample, this clonotype was seen many times. CDR3 nucleotides: TGTGCCTGGAGTGGCCAAGGGGATACGCAGTATTTT. Translating gives CAWSGQGDTQYF. This rearrangement joins TRBV30 to TRBJ2-3, with no clear D. There are 12 residues in the CDR3. Germline CDR1 reads GTSNPN; CDR2 reads SVGIG (reference sequence). V was cut by 1 base and J by 6 bases, with 8 bases left in between.

This clonotype has at least ten counts. The genes are TRBV6-4 and TRBJ2-3; 12 positions agree with TRBD2. In germline, CDR1 is MRHNA, CDR2 SNTAGT. The CDR3 spans 16 residues. Trimming at V came to 7 bases and at J to 3 bases, leaving 8 bases not matched to a gene. The CDR3 spells CASKRLAGDGTDTQYF. In DNA, the CDR3 is TGTGCCAGCAAAAGACTAGCGGGAGATGGGACAGATACGCAGTATTTT.

As concerns this clonotype: Just one base apart from a much larger clone, this may be a read error. The chain links TRBV27 to TRBJ1-4, with D hard to call. Germline CDR1 reads MNHEY; CDR2 reads SMNVEV (reference sequence). The germline V and J ends were trimmed by 4 bases and 4 bases, with 10 bases remaining between them. CDR3 size: 14 residues. Written as DNA, the CDR3 is TGTGCCAGCAGTTCCAGTGATCTTAATGAAAAACTGTTTTTT. Translating gives CASSSSDLNEKLFF. The variable domain in full, with the rest retrieved from reference TRBV27 and TRBJ1-4, is EAQVTQNPRYLITVTGKKLTVTCSQNMNHEYMSWYRQDPGLGLRQIYYSMNVEVTDKGDVPEGYKVSRKEKRNFPLILESPSPNQTSLYFCASSSSDLNEKLFFGSGTQLSVL.

The V gene is TRBV6-5, the J gene TRBJ1-2; no reliable D call. Germline values: CDR1 MNHEY, CDR2 SVGAGI. The CDR3 totals 16 residues. V lost 7 bases and J lost 2, with 20 bases in between. The CDR3 is CASIYYRDGVNYGYTF. In DNA, the CDR3 is TGTGCCAGCATTTATTATCGTGATGGAGTGAACTATGGCTACACCTTC.

In this sample, this clonotype turned up many times. The V and J genes are TRBV18 and TRBJ1-4, with no clear D. V gave up 3 bases and J gave up 7 bases, with 3 bases separating them. This CDR3 comprises 11 residues. CDR1 and CDR2 (germline): KGHSH, LQKENI. CDR3 coding DNA: TGTGCCAGCTCACCCAGTGAAAAACTGTTTTTT. Residues: CASSPSEKLFF.

The chain joins TRBV20-1 to TRBJ2-1; D gene uncertain. The ends were cut back, 8 bases at V and 4 bases at J, with 18 bases in the middle. The CDR3 spans 14 residues. From germline, CDR1 is DFQATT and CDR2 SNEGSKA (reference sequence). The CDR3 here is CSSRRGGNYNEQFF. The CDR3 nucleotides read TGCAGTTCCCGCCGAGGTGGGAATTACAATGAGCAGTTCTTC.

The sample holds many counts of this clonotype. V and J are TRBV19 and TRBJ1-2; D ambiguous. The V gene lost 1 base and the J gene lost 4 bases, with 10 bases spanning the gap. CDR1 and CDR2 from the germline V gene are LNHDA and SQIVND (reference sequence). The length of the CDR3 is 14 residues. For the CDR3, the DNA is TGTGCCAGTAGTATAGCCAGGAGACTCTATGGCTACACCTTC. The encoded protein is CASSIARRLYGYTF.

This clonotype was counted many times. The rearrangement links TRBV7-9 to TRBJ1-1; the D is unclear. Between the trimmed V and J ends, which lost 4 bases and 5 bases, there was a span of 5 bases. Germline V gene data show CDR1 as SEHNR and CDR2 as FQNEAQ (reference sequence). The CDR3 has 11 residues. The CDR3 sequence: CASSSSTEAFF. The CDR3 bases are TGTGCCAGCAGCTCGTCTACTGAAGCTTTCTTT.

This clonotype was found many times. The chain combines TRBV19 with TRBJ2-2; 8 nucleotides align to TRBD1. J lost 5 bases, V lost 6 bases, and 8 bases had no gene match. This CDR3 contains 15 residues. The germline V gene has CDR1 LNHDA and CDR2 SQIVND (reference sequence). The CDR3 reads CASRAGTGFTGELFF. The CDR3 nucleotides are TGTGCCAGTAGAGCCGGGACAGGTTTTACCGGGGAGCTGTTTTTT.

This clonotype was counted a few times. This rearrangement joins TRBV5-1 to TRBJ2-4; weak D call: TRBD2 (5 bases). The ends were cut back, 2 bases at V and 8 bases at J, with 11 bases in the middle. This CDR3 spans 13 amino acids. Germline lookup yields CDR1 SGHRS and CDR2 YFSETQ. This CDR3 reads CASSFVGEYIQYF. The CDR3 bases are TGCGCCAGCAGCTTTGTCGGGGAATACATTCAGTACTTC.

This clonotype was seen just once. This chain uses TRBV12-3 or TRBV12-4 with TRBJ1-6, with D perhaps matching TRBD1 (5 bases). The CDR3 runs 15 residues. V was clipped by 6 bases and J by 7 bases, with 16 bases between them. This CDR3 reads CASRPRDDANSPLHF. The CDR3 DNA reads TGTGCCAGCAGACCCCGGGACGACGCAAATTCACCCCTCCACTTT.

About this clonotype: A read error is the likely source, as a far larger clone sits one nucleotide away. This rearrangement joins TRBV24-1 to TRBJ2-5, with no clear D. The CDR3 has 14 amino acids. Germline V gene data show CDR1 as KGHDR and CDR2 as SFDVKD. CDR3 residues: CASSLKPSQETQYF. Here the CDR3 DNA reads TGTGCCAGCAGTTTAAAACCTAGCCAAGAGACCCAGTACTTC.

As concerns this clonotype: This likely traces to a read error, being one base from a far larger clone. This chain joins TRBV7-9 and TRBJ2-7, with D perhaps matching TRBD1 (5 bases). V lost 1 base and J 3 bases, leaving 13 bases between the germline ends. The CDR3 loop spans 15 amino acids. The germline V gene encodes CDR1 SEHNR and CDR2 FQNEAQ (reference sequence). The CDR3 region is CASSLVTRQLYEQYF. The CDR3 DNA reads TGTGCCAGCAGCTTAGTAACGCGACAGCTCTACGAGCAGTACTTC. Drawing the rest from reference TRBV7-9 and TRBJ2-7, the complete variable domain is DTGVSQNPRHKITKRGQNVTFRCDPISEHNRLYWYRQTLGQGPEFLTYFQNEAQLEKSRLLSDRFSAERPKGSFSTLEIQRTEQGDSAMYLCASSLVTRQLYEQYFGPGTRLTVT.

As to this clonotype: This may stem from a read error, because a much larger clone lies one nucleotide away. This rearrangement joins TRBV7-2 to TRBJ1-5, with D possibly being TRBD1 (5 bases). Germline values: CDR1 SGHTA, CDR2 FQGNSA. Trimming cost V 1 base and J 6 bases, with 16 bases left between them. This CDR3 has 16 amino acids. The CDR3 loop is CASSLDRAGRCQPQHF. The CDR3 region has the DNA TGTGCCAGCAGCTTAGATCGGGCGGGGCGGTGTCAGCCCCAGCATTTT.

This clonotype was seen many times. The rearrangement joins TRBV28 to TRBJ2-7; 11 positions agree with TRBD2. Germline CDR1 and CDR2: MDHEN and SYDVKM. Trimming cost V 6 bases and J 5 bases; bases outside gene matches: 12. This CDR3 has 16 amino acids. CDR3: CASSLGSGLAGHEQYF. DNA of the CDR3: TGTGCCAGCAGCTTGGGGTCCGGACTAGCGGGCCACGAGCAGTACTTC.

Notes on this clonotype: This is likely an artifact of a read error, given a far larger clone one base away. The gene calls are TRBV7-9 and TRBJ2-7, with 12 bases identical to TRBD2. CDR3 length equals 15 residues. J lost 13 bases, V lost 5 bases, and 15 bases had no gene match. The V gene's germline CDR1 is SEHNR and CDR2 FQNEAQ (reference sequence). The CDR3 spells CASSQGLAGGFKNYF. CDR3 sequence (DNA): TGTGCCAGCAGCCAAGGTCTAGCGGGAGGGTTTAAAAATTACTTC.

At least ten counts were recorded for this clonotype. The J gene is TRBJ2-7, the V gene TRBV5-6; the match to TRBD1 covers 7 bases. CDR3 size: 15 residues. The trim removed 0 bases at V and 2 bases at J, leaving 5 bases unmatched. Germline lookup yields CDR1 SGHDT and CDR2 YYEEEE. The CDR3 coding sequence is TGTGCCAGCAGCTTGGTTCGGACAGGCCCCTACGAGCAGTACTTC. Its protein product is CASSLVRTGPYEQYF.